Presented here are 3 T cell receptor beta chains from one specimen sequenced in a study of long-term antiretroviral therapy in people with HIV. The authors ran the immunoSEQ assay, v3.0, at survey level. Libraries were prepared by immunoSEQ multiplex PCR; TCRdb keeps only in-frame clonotypes and omits some of them. The data show 20,000 to 25,000 clones, 82% seen once. The sequences come from unsorted PBMCs, collected at the start of antiretroviral therapy. The receptors were sampled from a man aged 45-60 years with HIV.

The gene calls are TRBV5-5 and TRBJ2-5; 10 bases line up with TRBD1. Germline trimming cut 4 bases from V and 3 bases from J; bases unmatched to any gene: 9. The germline gives CDR1 SGHKS, CDR2 YYEKEE (reference sequence). CDR3 length equals 16 residues. The CDR3 loop reads CASSVILGTGEETQYF. The CDR3 DNA reads as TGTGCCAGCAGCGTCATTCTCGGGACAGGGGAAGAGACCCAGTACTTC.

The genes are TRBV6-5 and TRBJ1-5, with 7 positions matching TRBD1. The germline CDR1 and CDR2 sequences are MNHEY and SVGAGI. Germline trimming cut 0 bases from V and 5 bases from J; bases unmatched to any gene: 4. The length of the CDR3 is 15 residues. In DNA form, the CDR3 reads TGTGCCAGCAGTTACTCGTGGACAGGTGATCAGCCCCAGCATTTT. Translated: CASSYSWTGDQPQHF.

This clone was counted a single time. CDR3 coding DNA: TGTGCCAGCAGTCACATTAGCGGGGGGTGGTACAATGAGCAGTTCTTC. It translates to CASSHISGGWYNEQFF. The rearrangement joins TRBV27 to TRBJ2-1; 10 positions match TRBD2. Trimming took 5 bases from V and 4 from J; bases not matched to a gene: 8. The CDR3 length is 16 residues. The V gene's germline CDR1 is MNHEY and CDR2 SMNVEV (reference sequence).